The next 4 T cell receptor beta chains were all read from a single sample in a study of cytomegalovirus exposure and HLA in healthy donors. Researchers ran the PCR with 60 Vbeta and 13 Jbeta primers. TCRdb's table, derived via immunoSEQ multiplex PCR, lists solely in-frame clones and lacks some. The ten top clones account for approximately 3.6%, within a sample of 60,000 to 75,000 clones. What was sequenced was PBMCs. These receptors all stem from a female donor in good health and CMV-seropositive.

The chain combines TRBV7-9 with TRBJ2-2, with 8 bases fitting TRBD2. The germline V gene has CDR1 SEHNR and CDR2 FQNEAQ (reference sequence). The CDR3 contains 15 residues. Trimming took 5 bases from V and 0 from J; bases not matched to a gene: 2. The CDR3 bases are TGTGCCAGCAGCCAGGGACTAGCGAACACCGGGGAGCTGTTTTTT. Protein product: CASSQGLANTGELFF.

The CDR3 spells CASSADSEAFF. The CDR3, as DNA: TGTGCCAGCAGCGCAGATTCTGAAGCTTTCTTT. The chain carries TRBV7-9 and TRBJ1-1; D unclear. The germline V gene has CDR1 SEHNR and CDR2 FQNEAQ (reference sequence). CDR3 length: 11 amino acids. V gave up 5 bases and J gave up 6 bases, with 7 bases separating them.

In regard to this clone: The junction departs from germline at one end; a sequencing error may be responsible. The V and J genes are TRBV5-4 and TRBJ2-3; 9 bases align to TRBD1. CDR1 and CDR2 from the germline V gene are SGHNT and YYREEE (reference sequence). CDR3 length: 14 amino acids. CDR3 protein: CASSVQGATDKQYF. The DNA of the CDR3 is TGTGCCAGCAGCGTACAGGGGGCCACAGATAAGCAGTATTTT.

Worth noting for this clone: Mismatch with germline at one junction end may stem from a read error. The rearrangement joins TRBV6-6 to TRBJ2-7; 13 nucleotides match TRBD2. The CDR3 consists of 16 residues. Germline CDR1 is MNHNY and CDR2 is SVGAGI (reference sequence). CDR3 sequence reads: CASSDSGTSGTGEQYF. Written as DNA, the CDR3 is TGTGCCAGCAGTGACTCCGGGACTAGCGGGACGGGCGAGCAGTACTTC.